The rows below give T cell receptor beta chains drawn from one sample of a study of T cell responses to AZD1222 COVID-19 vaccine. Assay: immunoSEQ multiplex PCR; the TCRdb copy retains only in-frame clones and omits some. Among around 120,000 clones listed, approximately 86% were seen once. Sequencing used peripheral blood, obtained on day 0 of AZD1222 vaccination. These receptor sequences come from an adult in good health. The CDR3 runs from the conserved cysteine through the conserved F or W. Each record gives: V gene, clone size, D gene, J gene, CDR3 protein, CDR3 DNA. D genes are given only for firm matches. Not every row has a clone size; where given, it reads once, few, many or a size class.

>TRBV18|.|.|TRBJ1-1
CASSLGENTEAFF
TGTGCCAGCTCTCTCGGGGAGAACACTGAAGCTTTCTTT
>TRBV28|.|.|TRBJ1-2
CASSSTVNYGYTF
TGTGCCAGCAGTTCCACGGTGAACTATGGCTACACCTTC
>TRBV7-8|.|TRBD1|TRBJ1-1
CASSLAPQGAATEAFF
TGTGCCAGCAGCTTAGCGCCACAGGGGGCTGCCACTGAAGCTTTCTTT
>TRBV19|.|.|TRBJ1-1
CASSTTIITTSMNTEAFF
TGTGCCAGTAGTACCACCATTATCACAACATCGATGAACACTGAAGCTTTCTTT
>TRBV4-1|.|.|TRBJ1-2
CASSQVAAIYGYTF
TGCGCCAGCAGCCAAGTCGCAGCCATATATGGCTACACCTTC
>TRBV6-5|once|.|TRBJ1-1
CATKQGRNTEAFF
TGTGCCACCAAGCAGGGAAGGAACACTGAAGCTTTCTTT
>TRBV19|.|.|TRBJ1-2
CASSTQRGKGRSSLYGYTF
TGTGCCAGTAGTACCCAAAGGGGGAAAGGGAGGAGTTCCCTCTATGGCTACACCTTC
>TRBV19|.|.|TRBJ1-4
CASSSPPRGVAATNEKLFF
TGTGCCAGTAGTAGTCCCCCGCGAGGGGTAGCGGCAACTAATGAAAAACTGTTTTTT
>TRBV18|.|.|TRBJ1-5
CASSSESNQPQHF
TGTGCCAGCTCCTCGGAGAGCAATCAGCCCCAGCATTTT
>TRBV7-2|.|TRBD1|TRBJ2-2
CASSFYRGPNTGELFF
TGTGCCAGCAGCTTTTACAGGGGGCCGAACACCGGGGAGCTGTTTTTT
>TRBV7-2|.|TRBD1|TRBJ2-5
CASSLVDRGLGRETQYF
TGTGCCAGCAGCTTAGTCGACAGGGGGCTGGGGCGAGAGACCCAGTACTTC
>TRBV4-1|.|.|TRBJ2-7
CASSPAQSGGSYEQYF
TGCGCCAGCAGCCCTGCGCAATCCGGTGGCTCCTACGAGCAGTACTTC
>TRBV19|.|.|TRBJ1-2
CASSMRQSYGYTF
TGTGCCAGTAGTATGCGGCAGTCCTATGGCTACACCTTC
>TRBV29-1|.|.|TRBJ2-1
CSVSTALYNEQFF
TGCAGCGTTTCGACAGCTCTATACAATGAGCAGTTCTTC
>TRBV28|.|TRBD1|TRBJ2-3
CASSTNRGRITDTQYF
TGTGCCAGCAGTACAAACAGGGGGCGGATCACAGATACGCAGTATTTT
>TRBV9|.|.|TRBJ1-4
CASSSGQPVDEKLFF
TGTGCCAGCAGCTCCGGACAGCCAGTAGATGAAAAACTGTTTTTT
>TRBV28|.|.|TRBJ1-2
CASSLLTNYGYTF
TGTGCCAGCAGTTTGTTAACTAACTATGGCTACACCTTC
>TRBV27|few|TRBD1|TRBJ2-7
CATGDRSYEQYF
TGTGCCACCGGGGACAGATCCTACGAGCAGTACTTC
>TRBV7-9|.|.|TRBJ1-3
CASSKQVSGNTIYF
TGTGCCAGCAGCAAACAGGTCTCTGGAAACACCATATATTTT
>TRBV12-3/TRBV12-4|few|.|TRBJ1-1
CASSLTGNTEAFF
TGTGCCAGCAGCCTTACAGGGAACACTGAAGCTTTCTTT
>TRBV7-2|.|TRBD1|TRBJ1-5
CASSFAGTGNNQPQHF
TGTGCCAGCAGCTTCGCCGGGACAGGGAATAATCAGCCCCAGCATTTT
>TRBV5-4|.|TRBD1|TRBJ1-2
CASSSRTGLDYGYTF
TGTGCCAGCAGCTCCCGGACAGGGCTGGACTATGGCTACACCTTC
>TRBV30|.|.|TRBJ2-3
CAWSVGQGVTDTQYF
TGTGCCTGGAGTGTGGGGCAGGGAGTCACAGATACGCAGTATTTT
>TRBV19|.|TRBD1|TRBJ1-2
CASSLTGRTNYGYTF
TGTGCCAGTAGTCTGACAGGGAGAACTAACTATGGCTACACCTTC
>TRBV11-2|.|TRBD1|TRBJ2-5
CASSLGDSDQETQYF
TGTGCCAGCAGCTTAGGGGACAGTGACCAAGAGACCCAGTACTTC
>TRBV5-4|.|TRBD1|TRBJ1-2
CASSLGGGRADYGYTF
TGTGCCAGCAGCTTGGGAGGGGGCAGGGCCGATTATGGCTACACCTTC
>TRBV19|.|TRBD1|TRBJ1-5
CASSMEGDRAYSNQPQHF
TGTGCCAGTAGTATGGAAGGGGACAGGGCCTATAGCAATCAGCCCCAGCATTTT
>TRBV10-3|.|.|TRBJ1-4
CAIKPETRGQLFF
TGTGCCATCAAACCCGAAACCCGGGGACAATTGTTTTTT
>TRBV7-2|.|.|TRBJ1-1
CASSSLGAAEAFF
TGTGCCAGCAGCTCCCTCGGAGCTGCTGAAGCTTTCTTT
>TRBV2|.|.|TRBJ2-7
CASSERNGAYEQYF
TGTGCCAGCAGTGAAAGGAACGGGGCCTACGAGCAGTACTTC
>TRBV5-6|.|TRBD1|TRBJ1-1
CASSPGTDPEAFF
TGTGCCAGCAGCCCCGGGACAGATCCTGAAGCTTTCTTT
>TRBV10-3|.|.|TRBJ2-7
CAIMNTNSYEQYF
TGTGCCATCATGAACACCAACTCCTACGAGCAGTACTTC
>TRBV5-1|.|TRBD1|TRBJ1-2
CASSEDRGPSYGYTF
TGCGCCAGCAGCGAAGACAGGGGCCCTAGCTATGGCTACACCTTC
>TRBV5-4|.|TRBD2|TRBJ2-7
CASSFSGGHLYEQYF
TGTGCCAGCAGCTTTAGCGGGGGCCATCTTTACGAGCAGTACTTC
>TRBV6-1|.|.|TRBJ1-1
CASSEGIEYTEAFF
TGTGCCAGCAGTGAAGGGATAGAATACACTGAAGCTTTCTTT
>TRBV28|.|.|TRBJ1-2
CASSLGGRFNGYTF
TGTGCCAGCAGTTTAGGGGGGCGCTTCAATGGCTACACCTTC
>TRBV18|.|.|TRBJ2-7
CASSPRPDVHEQYF
TGTGCCAGCTCACCAAGGCCGGACGTCCACGAGCAGTACTTC
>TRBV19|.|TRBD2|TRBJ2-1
CASGAEVGLAGLNEQFF
TGTGCCAGTGGGGCGGAGGTGGGCCTAGCGGGTCTGAATGAGCAGTTCTTC
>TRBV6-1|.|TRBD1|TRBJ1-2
CASSDRGMGYGYTF
TGTGCCAGCAGCGACAGGGGAATGGGGTATGGCTACACCTTC
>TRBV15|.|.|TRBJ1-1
CATSRDRGPVFEAFF
TGTGCCACCAGCAGAGATCGGGGTCCGGTATTTGAAGCTTTCTTT
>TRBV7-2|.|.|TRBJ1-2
CASSLDRQDYGYTF
TGTGCCAGCAGCTTAGATAGACAGGACTATGGCTACACCTTC
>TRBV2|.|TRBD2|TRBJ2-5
CASILAGGRETQYF
TGTGCCAGCATACTAGCGGGAGGGCGTGAGACCCAGTACTTC
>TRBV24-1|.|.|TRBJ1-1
CATSDATVNTEAFF
TGTGCCACCAGTGACGCTACAGTGAACACTGAAGCTTTCTTT
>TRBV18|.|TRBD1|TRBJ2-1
CASSPLLPGGEGNEQFF
TGTGCCAGCTCACCACTGTTGCCAGGGGGTGAGGGCAATGAGCAGTTCTTC
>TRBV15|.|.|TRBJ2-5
CATSRDLQGGQETQYF
TGTGCCACCAGCAGAGACCTACAGGGTGGTCAAGAGACCCAGTACTTC
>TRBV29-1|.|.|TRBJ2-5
CSVEDTETQYF
TGCAGCGTTGAGGATACAGAGACCCAGTACTTC
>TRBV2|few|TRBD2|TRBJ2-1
CASRLAGGGYNEQFF
TGTGCCAGCAGATTAGCGGGAGGAGGTTACAATGAGCAGTTCTTC
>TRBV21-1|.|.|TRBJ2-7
CARLEYEQYF
TGTGCCAGGCTGGAGTACGAGCAGTACTTC
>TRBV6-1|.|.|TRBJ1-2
CASSEGDGSSTAANYGYTF
TGTGCCAGCAGTGAAGGTGACGGCTCTTCGACGGCGGCTAACTATGGCTACACCTTC
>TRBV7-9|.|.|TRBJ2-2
CASSLVFQAPNTGELFF
TGTGCCAGCAGCTTAGTCTTTCAGGCCCCGAACACCGGGGAGCTGTTTTTT
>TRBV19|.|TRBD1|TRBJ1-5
CASSMVAGGDQPQHF
TGTGCCAGTAGTATGGTGGCAGGGGGGGATCAGCCCCAGCATTTT
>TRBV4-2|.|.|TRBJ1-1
CASSQDMANEAFF
TGTGCCAGCAGCCAAGACATGGCAAATGAAGCTTTCTTT
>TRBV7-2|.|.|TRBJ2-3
CASSLRAGSRGADTQYF
TGTGCCAGCAGTCTTAGGGCTGGTAGCAGGGGCGCAGATACGCAGTATTTT
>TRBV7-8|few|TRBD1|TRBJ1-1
CASSLGDRVTEAFF
TGTGCCAGCAGCTTAGGGGACAGGGTCACTGAAGCTTTCTTT